The 5 T cell receptor beta chains given below trace back to one sample, sequenced in a study of CD8 T cells in ankylosing spondylitis. The study's findings and limits: A TCR beta motif made of fewer than ten highly homologous variants seemed typical of ankylosing spondylitis blood.

Their target antigens are unknown. From the 5' RACE reads, TCRdb called clonotypes with MiXCR, one entry per CDR3 protein. Here the sample spans a few hundred thousand distinct CDR3 sequences, approximately 8% being singletons. What was sequenced was blood, either unsorted or a sorted T cell fraction (not recorded which). These receptors were obtained from a male donor with ankylosing spondylitis.

This clonotype was seen many times. The chain uses TRBV4-1 and TRBJ2-3, with a tentative D call TRBD1 (5 bases). The germline CDR1 and CDR2 sequences are MGHRA and YSYEKL. This CDR3 has 19 amino acids. Trimming stripped 0 bases from V and 0 bases from J, with 19 bases between. In nucleotides, the CDR3 is TGCGCCAGCAGCCAAGAGTGGGGCTCGGGCTTATCTAGCACAGATACGCAGTATTTT. Translation gives CASSQEWGSGLSSTDTQYF.

This clonotype was observed a few times. The chain couples TRBV20-1 to TRBJ1-6; D is uncertain. V shed 3 bases and J shed 6 bases, with 12 bases lying between them. The CDR3 sequence is 14 residues long. The germline CDR1 and CDR2 sequences are DFQATT and SNEGSKA (reference sequence). The CDR3 DNA reads as TGCAGTGCTAGTAGAACAGACCTTAATTCACCCCTCCACTTT. It is translated as CSASRTDLNSPLHF.

In its sample, this clonotype was seen a few times. The rearrangement joins TRBV6-6 to TRBJ1-1; D gene uncertain. There are 14 residues in the CDR3. The V end was cut by 0 bases, the J end by 7 bases, with 12 bases between. From germline, CDR1 is MNHNY and CDR2 SVGAGI (reference sequence). The CDR3 is CASSYSSGDGEAFF. CDR3 bases: TGTGCCAGCAGTTACTCGTCGGGTGACGGTGAAGCTTTCTTT.

This clonotype was observed a handful of times. V usage is TRBV7-6 and J usage is TRBJ2-5, with 8 bases identical to TRBD2. The CDR3 contains 15 residues. J was trimmed by 6 bases and V by 2 bases; bases with no gene match: 8. Per the germline V gene, CDR1 is SGHVS and CDR2 is FNYEAQ. The CDR3 reads CASSLTRTSLKTQYF. For the CDR3, the DNA is TGTGCCAGCAGCTTAACGCGGACTAGCTTGAAGACCCAGTACTTC.

This clonotype appeared many times. The chain is built from TRBV5-1 and TRBJ2-2; D is uncertain. Between the trimmed V and J ends, which lost 4 bases and 4 bases, there was a span of 14 bases. Germline V gene sequence: CDR1 SGHRS, CDR2 YFSETQ. This CDR3 is built from 15 residues. The CDR3 loop reads CASSLGRMTTGELFF. CDR3 DNA sequence: TGCGCCAGCAGCCTCGGGCGCATGACCACCGGGGAGCTGTTTTTT.